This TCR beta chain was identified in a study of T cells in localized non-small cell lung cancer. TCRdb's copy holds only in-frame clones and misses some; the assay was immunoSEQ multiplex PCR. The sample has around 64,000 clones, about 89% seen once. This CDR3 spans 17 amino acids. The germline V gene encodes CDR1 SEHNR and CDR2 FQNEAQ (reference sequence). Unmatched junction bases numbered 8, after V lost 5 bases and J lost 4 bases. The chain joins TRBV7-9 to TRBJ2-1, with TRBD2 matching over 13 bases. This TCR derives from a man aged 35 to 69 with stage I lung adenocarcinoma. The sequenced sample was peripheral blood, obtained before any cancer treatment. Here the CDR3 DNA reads TGTGCCAGCAGCAAACGGACTAGCGGGAGTTGGTACAATGAGCAGTTCTTC. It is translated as CASSKRTSGSWYNEQFF. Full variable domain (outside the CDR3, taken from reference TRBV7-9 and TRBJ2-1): DTGVSQNPRHKITKRGQNVTFRCDPISEHNRLYWYRQTLGQGPEFLTYFQNEAQLEKSRLLSDRFSAERPKGSFSTLEIQRTEQGDSAMYLCASSKRTSGSWYNEQFFGPGTRLTVL.